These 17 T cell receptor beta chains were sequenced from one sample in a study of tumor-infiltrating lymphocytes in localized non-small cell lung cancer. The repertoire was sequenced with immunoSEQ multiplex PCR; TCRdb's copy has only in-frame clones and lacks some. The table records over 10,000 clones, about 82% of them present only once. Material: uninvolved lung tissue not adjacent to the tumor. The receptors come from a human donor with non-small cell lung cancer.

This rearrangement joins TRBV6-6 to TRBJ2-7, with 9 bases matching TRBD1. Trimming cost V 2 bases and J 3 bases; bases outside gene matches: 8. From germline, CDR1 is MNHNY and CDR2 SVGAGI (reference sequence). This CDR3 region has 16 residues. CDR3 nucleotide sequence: TGTGCCAGCAGTTACACTCCATCGGGACAGGGCTACGAGCAGTACTTC. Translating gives CASSYTPSGQGYEQYF.

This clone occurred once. The CDR3 spells CASSEPGGPNYGYTF. The CDR3, as DNA: TGTGCCAGCAGTGAACCCGGTGGACCTAACTATGGCTACACCTTC. The chain combines TRBV6-1 with TRBJ1-2; D not resolved. From germline, CDR1 is MNHNS and CDR2 SASEGT. The CDR3 contains 15 residues. V shed 2 bases and J shed 0 bases, with 10 bases lying between them.

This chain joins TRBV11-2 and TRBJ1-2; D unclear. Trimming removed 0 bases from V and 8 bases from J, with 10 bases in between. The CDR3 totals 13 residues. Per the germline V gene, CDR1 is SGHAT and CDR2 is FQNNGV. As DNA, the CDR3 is TGTGCCAGCAGCTTAGATCCGGGGAGCGGCTACACCTTC. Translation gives CASSLDPGSGYTF.

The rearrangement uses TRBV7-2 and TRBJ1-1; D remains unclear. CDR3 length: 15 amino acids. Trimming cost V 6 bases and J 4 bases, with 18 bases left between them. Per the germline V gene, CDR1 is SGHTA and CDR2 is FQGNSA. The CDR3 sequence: CASRWRGLRGTEAFF. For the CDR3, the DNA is TGTGCCAGCAGATGGAGAGGGCTTCGGGGCACTGAAGCTTTCTTT. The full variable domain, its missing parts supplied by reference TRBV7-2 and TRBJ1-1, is GAGVSQSPSNKVTEKGKDVELRCDPISGHTALYWYRQSLGQGLEFLIYFQGNSAPDKSGLPSDRFSAERTGGSVSTLTIQRTQQEDSAVYLCASRWRGLRGTEAFFGQGTRLTVV.

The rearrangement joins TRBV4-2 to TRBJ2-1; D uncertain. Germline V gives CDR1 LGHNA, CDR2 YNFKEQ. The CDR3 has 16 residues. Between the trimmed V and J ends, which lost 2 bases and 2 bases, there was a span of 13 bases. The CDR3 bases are TGTGCCAGCAGCCAACACCATTCGGCTGCCTACAATGAGCAGTTCTTC. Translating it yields CASSQHHSAAYNEQFF.

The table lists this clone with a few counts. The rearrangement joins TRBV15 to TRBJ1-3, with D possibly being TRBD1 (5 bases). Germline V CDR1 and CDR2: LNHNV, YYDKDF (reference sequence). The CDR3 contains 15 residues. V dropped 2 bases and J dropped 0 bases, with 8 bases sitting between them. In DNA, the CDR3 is TGTGCCACCAGCAGAACAGGAAACTCTGGAAACACCATATATTTT. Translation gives CATSRTGNSGNTIYF.

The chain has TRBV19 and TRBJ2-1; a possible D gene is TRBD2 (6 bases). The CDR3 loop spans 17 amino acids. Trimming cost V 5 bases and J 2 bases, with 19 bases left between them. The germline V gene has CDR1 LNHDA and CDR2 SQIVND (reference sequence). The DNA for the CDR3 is TGTGCCAGTAGTCCGGAGGGGAGCACCCCCACCTACAATGAGCAGTTCTTC. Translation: CASSPEGSTPTYNEQFF. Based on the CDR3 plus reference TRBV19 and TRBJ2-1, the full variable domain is DGGITQSPKYLFRKEGQNVTLSCEQNLNHDAMYWYRQDPGQGLRLIYYSQIVNDFQKGDIAEGYSVSREKKESFPLTVTSAQKNPTAFYLCASSPEGSTPTYNEQFFGPGTRLTVL.

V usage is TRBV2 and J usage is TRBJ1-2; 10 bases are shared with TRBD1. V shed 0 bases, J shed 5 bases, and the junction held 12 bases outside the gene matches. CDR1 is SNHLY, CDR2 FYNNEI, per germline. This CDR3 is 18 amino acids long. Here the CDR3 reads CASSEASGTGAGGYGYTF. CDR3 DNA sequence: TGTGCCAGCAGTGAAGCCTCCGGGACAGGGGCAGGGGGGTATGGCTACACCTTC.

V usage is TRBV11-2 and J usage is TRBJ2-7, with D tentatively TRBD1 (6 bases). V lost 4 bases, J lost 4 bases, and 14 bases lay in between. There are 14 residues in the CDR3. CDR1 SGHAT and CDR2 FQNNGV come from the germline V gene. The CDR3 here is CASSSLTGWYEQYF. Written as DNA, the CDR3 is TGTGCCAGCAGCTCGCTGACAGGTTGGTACGAGCAGTACTTC.

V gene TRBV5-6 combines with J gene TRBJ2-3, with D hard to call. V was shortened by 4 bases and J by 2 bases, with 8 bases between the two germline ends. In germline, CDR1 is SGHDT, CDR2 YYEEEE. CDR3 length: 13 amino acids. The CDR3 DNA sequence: TGTGCCAGCAGCGTCCAGACCACAGATACGCAGTATTTT. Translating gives CASSVQTTDTQYF.

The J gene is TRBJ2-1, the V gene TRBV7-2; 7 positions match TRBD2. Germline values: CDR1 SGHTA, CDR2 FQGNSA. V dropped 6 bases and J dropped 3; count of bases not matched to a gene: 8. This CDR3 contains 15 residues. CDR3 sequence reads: CASSSTSVYYNEQFF. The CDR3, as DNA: TGTGCCAGCAGTTCCACTAGCGTATACTACAATGAGCAGTTCTTC.

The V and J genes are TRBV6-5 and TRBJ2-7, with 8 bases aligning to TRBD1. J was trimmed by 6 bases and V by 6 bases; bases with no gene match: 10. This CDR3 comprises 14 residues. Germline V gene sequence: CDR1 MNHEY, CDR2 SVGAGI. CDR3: CASSRTGTVAEQYF. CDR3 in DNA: TGTGCCAGCAGCCGGACAGGGACGGTCGCCGAGCAGTACTTC.

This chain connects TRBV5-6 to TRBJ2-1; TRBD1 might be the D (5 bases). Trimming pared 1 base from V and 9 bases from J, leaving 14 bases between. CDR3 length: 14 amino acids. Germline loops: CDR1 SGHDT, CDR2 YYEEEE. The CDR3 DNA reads TGTGCCAGCAGCTTGCCAGGGTTAACCGGTGAGCAGTTCTTC. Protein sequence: CASSLPGLTGEQFF.

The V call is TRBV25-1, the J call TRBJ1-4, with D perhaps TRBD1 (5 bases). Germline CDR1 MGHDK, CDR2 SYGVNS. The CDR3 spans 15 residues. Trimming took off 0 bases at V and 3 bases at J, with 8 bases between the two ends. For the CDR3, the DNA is TGTGCCAGCAGTGAATACGGACATTCTAATGAAAAACTGTTTTTT. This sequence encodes CASSEYGHSNEKLFF.

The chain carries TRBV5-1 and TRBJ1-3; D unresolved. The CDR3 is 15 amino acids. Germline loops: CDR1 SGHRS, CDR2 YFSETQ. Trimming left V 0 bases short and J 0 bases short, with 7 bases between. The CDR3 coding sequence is TGCGCCAGCAGCTTGGGGGCAATCTCTGGAAACACCATATATTTT. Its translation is CASSLGAISGNTIYF.

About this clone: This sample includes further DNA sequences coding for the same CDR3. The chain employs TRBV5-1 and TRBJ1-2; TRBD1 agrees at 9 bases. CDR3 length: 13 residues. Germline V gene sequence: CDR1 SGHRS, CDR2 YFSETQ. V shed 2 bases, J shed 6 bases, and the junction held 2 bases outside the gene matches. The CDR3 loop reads CASSFRDRDGYTF. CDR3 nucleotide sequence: TGCGCCAGCAGCTTCCGGGACAGGGATGGCTACACCTTC.

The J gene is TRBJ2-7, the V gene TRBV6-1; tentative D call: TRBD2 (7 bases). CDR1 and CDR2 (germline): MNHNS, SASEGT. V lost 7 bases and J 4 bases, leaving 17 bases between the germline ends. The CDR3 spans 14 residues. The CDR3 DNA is TGTGCCAGCACCGAGGGAGGGACAAAATACGAGCAGTACTTC. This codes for CASTEGGTKYEQYF.